These 13 T cell receptor beta chains share one sample of origin, sequenced in a study of T cells in Graves' hyperthyroidism and ophthalmopathy. TCR beta CDR3 sequences were amplified from RNA transcripts. A set of HTBI primers served as the primers for a first-round RT-PCR of the TCR CDR3. TCRdb independently ran MiXCR on the multiplex PCR reads; one entry per CDR3 protein. Among about 560,000 distinct CDR3 sequences listed, about 45% were seen once. The sample taken for sequencing was peripheral blood or thyroid tissue (not recorded which). The receptor source for this set is a young woman with Graves' hyperthyroidism.

J is TRBJ2-2 and V is TRBV4-1, with TRBD2 as a possible D gene (6 bases). The CDR3 covers 17 residues. Germline V gene lookup returns CDR1 MGHRA and CDR2 YSYEKL. Trimming removed 0 bases at V and 4 bases at J, with 15 bases between. CDR3 amino acids: CASSQDWEAGATGELFF. DNA of the CDR3: TGCGCCAGCAGCCAAGATTGGGAGGCGGGCGCCACCGGGGAGCTGTTTTTT.

This CDR3 is CASSPVGYRGYEQYF. The CDR3 nucleotides are TGTGCCAGCAGCCCAGTGGGGTACAGGGGATACGAGCAGTACTTC. This chain joins TRBV7-9 and TRBJ2-7, with 7 positions matching TRBD1. CDR1 and CDR2 from the germline V gene are SEHNR and FQNEAQ (reference sequence). This CDR3 contains 15 residues. The junction had 11 bases not matched to a gene; V was cut back by 5 bases and J by 4 bases.

The J gene is TRBJ1-2, the V gene TRBV9; TRBD1 is a possible D gene (6 bases). The CDR3 contains 17 residues. Germline CDR1 and CDR2: SGDLS and YYNGEE. Trimming left V 4 bases short and J 1 base short, with 20 bases between. The CDR3 reads CASSLGARTVINYGYTF. CDR3 bases: TGTGCCAGCAGCTTAGGGGCTAGGACAGTTATTAACTATGGCTACACCTTC.

The V gene is TRBV9, the J gene TRBJ2-7, with D perhaps TRBD2 (5 bases). The CDR3 is 15 amino acids. CDR1 is SGDLS and CDR2 is YYNGEE in the germline V gene. Between the trimmed V and J ends, which lost 5 bases and 2 bases, there was a span of 17 bases. This CDR3 reads CASSLSGLKAYEQYF. The CDR3 nucleotides are TGTGCCAGCAGTCTTTCGGGGTTAAAAGCCTACGAGCAGTACTTC.

V is TRBV14 and J is TRBJ2-5; no definite D call. V lost 4 bases and J 2 bases, leaving 11 bases between the germline ends. Germline lookup yields CDR1 SGHDN and CDR2 FVKESK. This CDR3 comprises 14 residues. The CDR3 is CASSRRTPQETQYF. The CDR3 DNA reads TGTGCCAGCAGCCGCCGGACCCCACAAGAGACCCAGTACTTC.

Details on this clonotype: A much larger clone differs by one base, so this may be a read error. CDR3 in amino acids: CASSPRDNPNYGCTF. CDR3 nucleotides: TGTGCCAGCAGCCCTCGGGACAATCCTAACTATGGCTGCACCTTC. V gene TRBV7-9 combines with J gene TRBJ1-2, with D possibly being TRBD1 (6 bases). This CDR3 has 15 residues. The germline V gene encodes CDR1 SEHNR and CDR2 FQNEAQ (reference sequence).

This rearrangement joins TRBV10-3 to TRBJ1-2, with 9 nucleotides matching TRBD1. With V trimmed by 2 bases and J by 6 bases, 4 bases remained unmatched. The CDR3 sequence is 14 residues long. Germline V gene sequence: CDR1 ENHRY, CDR2 SYGVKD. The CDR3 reads CAISEGQGRNGYTF. DNA for the CDR3: TGTGCCATCAGTGAGGGACAGGGGCGGAATGGCTACACCTTC.

The genes are TRBV24-1 and TRBJ1-2, with D hard to call. Germline assignment: CDR1 KGHDR and CDR2 SFDVKD. There are 14 residues in the CDR3. Deletions cut 5 bases from V and 8 bases from J, with 17 bases between. In DNA form, the CDR3 reads TGTGCCACCAGTGGCCCCGACGGGGTGCTGGGCTACACCTTC. Amino acids: CATSGPDGVLGYTF.

On this clonotype itself: This may come from a read error, since a much larger clone is one base off. CDR3 amino acids: CASSIPGQSYDYTF. In nucleotides, the CDR3 is TGTGCCAGTAGTATACCGGGACAGAGCTATGACTACACCTTC. The rearrangement uses TRBV19 and TRBJ1-2, with 7 bases identical to TRBD1. Germline-derived CDR1 and CDR2 are LNHDA and SQIVND (reference sequence). The CDR3 consists of 14 residues.

The J gene is TRBJ1-1, the V gene TRBV7-8, with D unclear. The CDR3 is 14 residues long. Trimming took off 0 bases at V and 5 bases at J, with 10 bases between the two ends. The germline V gene has CDR1 SGHVS and CDR2 FQNEAQ. The CDR3 spells CASSLALSGTEAFF. The DNA of the CDR3 is TGTGCCAGCAGCTTAGCGCTGAGCGGGACTGAAGCTTTCTTT.

This clonotype was recorded many times. This chain links TRBV10-3 with TRBJ1-2; D unclear. V gave up 6 bases and J gave up 2 bases, with 13 bases separating them. This CDR3 contains 14 residues. Germline values: CDR1 ENHRY, CDR2 SYGVKD. CDR3 amino acids: CAISEVTANYGYTF. DNA for the CDR3: TGTGCCATCAGCGAAGTAACAGCGAACTATGGCTACACCTTC.

This clonotype turned up a few times. V gene TRBV6-6 combines with J gene TRBJ1-1; D is ambiguous. The ends were cut back, 3 bases at V and 1 base at J, with 9 bases in the middle. The germline V gene encodes CDR1 MNHNY and CDR2 SVGAGI (reference sequence). This CDR3 region has 14 residues. The CDR3 DNA is TGTGCCAGCAGTTATAGTCCACCGAACACTGAAGCTTTCTTT. It specifies CASSYSPPNTEAFF.

The chain employs TRBV7-8 and TRBJ2-5; D gene ambiguous. There are 14 residues in the CDR3. Trimming took off 1 base at V and 6 bases at J, with 12 bases between the two ends. Germline V gene lookup returns CDR1 SGHVS and CDR2 FQNEAQ. The CDR3 loop is CASSLDLKPQTQYF. In nucleotides, the CDR3 is TGTGCCAGCAGCTTAGATCTGAAACCACAGACCCAGTACTTC.